This T cell receptor beta chain was recovered during a study of T cells in Graves' hyperthyroidism and ophthalmopathy. General observations from the study: The model anticipated ophthalmopathy a median about six months pre-onset.

To note about this clonotype: The antigen remains undetermined.

Deletions cut 2 bases from V and 6 bases from J, with 17 bases between. CDR1 is MDHEN, CDR2 SYDVKM, per germline. The CDR3 totals 15 residues. It was approximately 9.7 ml of fresh peripheral blood that supplied the PBMCs. TCR beta CDR3 regions were amplified from RNA. First-round RT-PCR of the TCR CDR3 relied on the HTBI primer set. MiXCR, run by TCRdb on the multiplex PCR reads, gives a single entry per CDR3 protein. The data hold 330,000 or so distinct CDR3 sequences, with 15% to 20% observed a single time. The TCR originated in a woman aged 40-49 years with Graves' ophthalmopathy. Source material: blood. The chain recombines TRBV28 with TRBJ2-7; TRBD1 might be the D (5 bases). The CDR3, as DNA: TGTGCCAGCAGTTTAAACAGGTTTGATCGGACCGAGCAGTACTTC. Amino acid sequence: CASSLNRFDRTEQYF.